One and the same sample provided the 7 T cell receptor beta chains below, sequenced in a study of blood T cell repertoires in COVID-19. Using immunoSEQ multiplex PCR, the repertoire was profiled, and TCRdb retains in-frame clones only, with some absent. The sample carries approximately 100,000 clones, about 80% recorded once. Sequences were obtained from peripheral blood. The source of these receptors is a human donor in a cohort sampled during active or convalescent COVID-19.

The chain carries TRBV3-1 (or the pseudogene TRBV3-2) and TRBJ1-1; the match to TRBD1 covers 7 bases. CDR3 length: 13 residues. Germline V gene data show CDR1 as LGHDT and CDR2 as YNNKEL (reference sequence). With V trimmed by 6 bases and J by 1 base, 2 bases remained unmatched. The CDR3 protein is CASSYRGNTEAFF. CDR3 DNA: TGTGCCAGCAGTTACAGGGGGAACACTGAAGCTTTCTTT.

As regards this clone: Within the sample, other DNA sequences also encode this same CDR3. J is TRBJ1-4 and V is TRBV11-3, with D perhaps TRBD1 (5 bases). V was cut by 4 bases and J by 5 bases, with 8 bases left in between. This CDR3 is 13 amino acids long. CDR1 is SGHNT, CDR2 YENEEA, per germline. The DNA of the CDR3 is TGTGCCAGCAGCTCCCGACAGAATGAAAAACTGTTTTTT. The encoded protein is CASSSRQNEKLFF.

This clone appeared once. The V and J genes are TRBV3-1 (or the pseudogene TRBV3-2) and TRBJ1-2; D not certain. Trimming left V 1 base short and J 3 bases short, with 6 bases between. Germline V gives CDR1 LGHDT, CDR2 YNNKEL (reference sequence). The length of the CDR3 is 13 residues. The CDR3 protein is CASSQGTDYGYTF. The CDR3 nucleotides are TGTGCCAGCAGCCAAGGAACGGACTATGGCTACACCTTC.

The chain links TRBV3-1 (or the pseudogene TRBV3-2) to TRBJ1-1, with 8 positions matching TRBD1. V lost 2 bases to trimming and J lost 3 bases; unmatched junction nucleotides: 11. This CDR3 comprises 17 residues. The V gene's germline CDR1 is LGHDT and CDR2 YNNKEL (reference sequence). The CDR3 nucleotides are TGTGCCAGCAGCCAATACCAGGGGGCCCTCTTGGACACTGAAGCTTTCTTT. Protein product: CASSQYQGALLDTEAFF.

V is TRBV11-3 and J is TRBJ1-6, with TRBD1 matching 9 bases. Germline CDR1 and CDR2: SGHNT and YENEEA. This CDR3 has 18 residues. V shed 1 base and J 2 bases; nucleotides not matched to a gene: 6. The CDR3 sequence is CASSLVRQGVAYNSPLHF. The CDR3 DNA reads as TGTGCCAGCAGCTTAGTACGACAGGGGGTCGCCTATAATTCACCCCTCCACTTT.

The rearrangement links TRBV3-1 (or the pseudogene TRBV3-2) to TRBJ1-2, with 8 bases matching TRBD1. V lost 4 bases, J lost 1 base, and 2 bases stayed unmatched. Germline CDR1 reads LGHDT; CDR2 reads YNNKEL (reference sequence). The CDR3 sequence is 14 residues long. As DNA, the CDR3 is TGTGCCAGCAGCCCTACAGGGGGTAACTATGGCTACACCTTC. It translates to CASSPTGGNYGYTF.

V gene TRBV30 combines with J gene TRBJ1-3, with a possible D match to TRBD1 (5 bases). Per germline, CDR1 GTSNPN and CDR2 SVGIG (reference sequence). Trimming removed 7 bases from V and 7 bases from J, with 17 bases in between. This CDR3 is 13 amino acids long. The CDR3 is CALGRGLGNTIYF. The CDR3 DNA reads TGTGCCTTGGGGCGGGGGTTAGGGAACACCATATATTTT.